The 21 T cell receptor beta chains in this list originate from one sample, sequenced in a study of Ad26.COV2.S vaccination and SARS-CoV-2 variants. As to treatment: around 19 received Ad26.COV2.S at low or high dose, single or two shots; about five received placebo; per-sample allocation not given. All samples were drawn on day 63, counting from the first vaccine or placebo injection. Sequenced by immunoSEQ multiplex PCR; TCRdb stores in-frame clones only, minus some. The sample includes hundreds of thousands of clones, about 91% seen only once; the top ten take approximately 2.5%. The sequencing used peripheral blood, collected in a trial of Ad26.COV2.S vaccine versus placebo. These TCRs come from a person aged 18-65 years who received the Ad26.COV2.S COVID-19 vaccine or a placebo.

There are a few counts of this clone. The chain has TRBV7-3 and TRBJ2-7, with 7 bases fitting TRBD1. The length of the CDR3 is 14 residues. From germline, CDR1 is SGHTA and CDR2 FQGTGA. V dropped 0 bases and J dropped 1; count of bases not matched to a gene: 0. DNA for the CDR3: TGTGCCAGCAGCTTAACGGGACAGTCCTACGAGCAGTACTTC. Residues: CASSLTGQSYEQYF. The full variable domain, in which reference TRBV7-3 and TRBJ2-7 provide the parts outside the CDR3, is GAGVSQTPSNKVTEKGKYVELRCDPISGHTALYWYRQSLGQGPEFLIYFQGTGAADDSGLPNDRFFAVRPEGSVSTLKIQRTERGDSAVYLCASSLTGQSYEQYFGPGTRLTVT.

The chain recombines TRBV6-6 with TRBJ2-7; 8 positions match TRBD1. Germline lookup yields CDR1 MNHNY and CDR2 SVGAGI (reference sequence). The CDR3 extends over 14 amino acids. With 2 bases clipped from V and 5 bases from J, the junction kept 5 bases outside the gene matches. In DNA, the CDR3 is TGTGCCAGCAGTTACGAGGGGGGACAGGACGAGCAGTACGTC. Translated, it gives CASSYEGGQDEQYV.

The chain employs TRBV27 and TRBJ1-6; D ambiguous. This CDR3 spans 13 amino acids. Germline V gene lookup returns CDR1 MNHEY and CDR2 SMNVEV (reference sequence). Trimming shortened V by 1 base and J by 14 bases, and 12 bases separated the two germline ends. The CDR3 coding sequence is TGTGCCAGCAGTTTATTTAGGGATAGTACCCTCCACTTT. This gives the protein CASSLFRDSTLHF.

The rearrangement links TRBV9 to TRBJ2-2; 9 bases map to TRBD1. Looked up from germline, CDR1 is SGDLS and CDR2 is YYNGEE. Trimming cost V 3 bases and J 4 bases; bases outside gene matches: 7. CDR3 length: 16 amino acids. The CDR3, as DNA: TGTGCCAGCAGCGCCCGGGACAGGGTGAGCACCGGGGAGCTGTTTTTT. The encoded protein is CASSARDRVSTGELFF. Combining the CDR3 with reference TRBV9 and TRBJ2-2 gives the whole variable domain DSGVTQTPKHLITATGQRVTLRCSPRSGDLSVYWYQQSLDQGLQFLIQYYNGEERAKGNILERFSAQQFPDLHSELNLSSLELGDSALYFCASSARDRVSTGELFFGEGSRLTVL.

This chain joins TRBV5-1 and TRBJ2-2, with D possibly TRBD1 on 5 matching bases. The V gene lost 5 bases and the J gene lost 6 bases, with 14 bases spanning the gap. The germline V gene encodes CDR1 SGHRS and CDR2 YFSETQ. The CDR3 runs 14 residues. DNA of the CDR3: TGCGCCAGCAGGGGGCTCCTAAGGGCCGGGGAGCTGTTTTTT. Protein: CASRGLLRAGELFF.

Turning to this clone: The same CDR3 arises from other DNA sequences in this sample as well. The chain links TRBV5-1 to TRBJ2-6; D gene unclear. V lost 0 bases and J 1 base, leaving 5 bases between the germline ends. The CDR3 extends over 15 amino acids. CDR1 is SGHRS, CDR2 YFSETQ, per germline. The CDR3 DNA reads TGCGCCAGCAGCTTGGGGGGATCTGGGGCCAACGTCCTGACTTTC. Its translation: CASSLGGSGANVLTF. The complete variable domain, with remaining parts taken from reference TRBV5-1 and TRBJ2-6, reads KAGVTQTPRYLIKTRGQQVTLSCSPISGHRSVSWYQQTPGQGLQFLFEYFSETQRNKGNFPGRFSGRQFSNSRSEMNVSTLELGDSALYLCASSLGGSGANVLTFGAGSRLTVL.

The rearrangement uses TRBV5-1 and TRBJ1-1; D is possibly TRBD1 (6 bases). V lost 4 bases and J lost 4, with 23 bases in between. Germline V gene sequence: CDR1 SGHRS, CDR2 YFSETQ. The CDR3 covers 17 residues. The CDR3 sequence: CASSKPWGGPLATEAFF. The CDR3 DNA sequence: TGCGCCAGCAGCAAACCCTGGGGGGGGCCCCTAGCCACTGAAGCTTTCTTT.

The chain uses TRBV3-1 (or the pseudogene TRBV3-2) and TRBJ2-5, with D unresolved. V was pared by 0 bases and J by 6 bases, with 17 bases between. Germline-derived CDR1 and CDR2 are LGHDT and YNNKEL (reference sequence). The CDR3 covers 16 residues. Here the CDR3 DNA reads TGTGCCAGCAGCCAAGATTGGTGGCCGGGTAGCCAGACCCAGTACTTC. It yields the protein CASSQDWWPGSQTQYF.

This CDR3 is CASSLLGYSYEQYV. In DNA, the CDR3 is TGTGCCAGCAGTTTATTGGGTTACTCCTACGAGCAGTACGTC. The chain joins TRBV27 to TRBJ2-7; unclear D gene. Germline values: CDR1 MNHEY, CDR2 SMNVEV (reference sequence). The V and J ends lost 1 base and 0 bases respectively, with 7 bases between them. The CDR3 extends over 14 amino acids.

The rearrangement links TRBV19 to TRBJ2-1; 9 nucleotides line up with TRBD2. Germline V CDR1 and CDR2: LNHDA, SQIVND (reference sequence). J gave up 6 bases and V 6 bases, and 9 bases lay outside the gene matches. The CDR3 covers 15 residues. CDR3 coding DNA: TGTGCCAGTAGCCAACTAGCGGGTATCGTCAATGAGCAGTTCTTC. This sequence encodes CASSQLAGIVNEQFF.

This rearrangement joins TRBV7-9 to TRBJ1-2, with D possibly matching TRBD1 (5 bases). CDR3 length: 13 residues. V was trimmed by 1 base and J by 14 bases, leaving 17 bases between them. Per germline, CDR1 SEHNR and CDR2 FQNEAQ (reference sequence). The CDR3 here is CASSLDSGAPGTF. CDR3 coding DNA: TGTGCCAGCAGCTTAGATAGCGGGGCCCCCGGTACCTTC.

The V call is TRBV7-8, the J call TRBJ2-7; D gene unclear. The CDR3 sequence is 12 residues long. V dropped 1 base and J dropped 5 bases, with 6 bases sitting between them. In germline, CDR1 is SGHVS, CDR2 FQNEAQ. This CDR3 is CASSLEAHEQYV. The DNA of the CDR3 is TGTGCCAGCAGCTTAGAGGCCCACGAGCAGTACGTC.

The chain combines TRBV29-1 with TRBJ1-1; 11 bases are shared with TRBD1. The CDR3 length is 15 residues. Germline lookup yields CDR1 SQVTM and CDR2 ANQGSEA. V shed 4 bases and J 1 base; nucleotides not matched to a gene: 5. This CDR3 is CSVGDRGGTNTEAFF. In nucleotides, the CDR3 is TGCAGCGTTGGGGACAGGGGGGGTACGAACACTGAAGCTTTCTTT.

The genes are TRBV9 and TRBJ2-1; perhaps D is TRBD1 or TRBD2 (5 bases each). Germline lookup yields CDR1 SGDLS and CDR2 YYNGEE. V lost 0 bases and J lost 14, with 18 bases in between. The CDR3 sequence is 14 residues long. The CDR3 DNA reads TGTGCCAGCAGCGTAGGCCCACGGTGGGACGAGGAGTTCTTC. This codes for CASSVGPRWDEEFF.

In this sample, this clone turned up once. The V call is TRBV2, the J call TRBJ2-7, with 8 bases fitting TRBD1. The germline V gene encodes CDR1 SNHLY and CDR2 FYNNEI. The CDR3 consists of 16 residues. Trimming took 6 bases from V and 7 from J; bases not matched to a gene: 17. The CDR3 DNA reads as TGTGCCAGCAGCGCATCCCCGGGACAGGTTGTTGGTGAGCAGTACGTC. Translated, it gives CASSASPGQVVGEQYV.

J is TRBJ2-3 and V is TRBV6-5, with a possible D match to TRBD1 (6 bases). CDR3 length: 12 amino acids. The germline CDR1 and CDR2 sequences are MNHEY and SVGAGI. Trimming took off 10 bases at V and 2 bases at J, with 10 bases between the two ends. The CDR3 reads CATGQLTDTQYF. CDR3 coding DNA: TGTGCCACCGGACAGCTCACAGATACGCAGTATTTT.

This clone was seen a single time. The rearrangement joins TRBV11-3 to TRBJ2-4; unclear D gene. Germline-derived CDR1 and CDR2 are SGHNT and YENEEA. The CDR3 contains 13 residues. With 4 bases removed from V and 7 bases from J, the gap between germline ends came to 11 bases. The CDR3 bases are TGTGCCAGCAGCTCCAGAAGTGGGAACATTCAGTACTTC. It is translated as CASSSRSGNIQYF.

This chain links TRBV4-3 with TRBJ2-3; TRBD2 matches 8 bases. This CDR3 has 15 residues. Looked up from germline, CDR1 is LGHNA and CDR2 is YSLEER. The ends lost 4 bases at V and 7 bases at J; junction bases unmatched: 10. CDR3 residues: CASSPAGALVYTQYF. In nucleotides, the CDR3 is TGCGCCAGCAGCCCAGCGGGGGCTCTCGTGTATACGCAGTATTTT.

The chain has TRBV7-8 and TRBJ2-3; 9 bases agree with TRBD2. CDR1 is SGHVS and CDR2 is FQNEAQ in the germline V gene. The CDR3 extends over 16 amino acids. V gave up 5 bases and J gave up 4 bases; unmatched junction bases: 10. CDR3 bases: TGTGCCAGCAGCCGAGACGTTAGCGGGAGCGCAGATACGCAGTATTTT. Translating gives CASSRDVSGSADTQYF. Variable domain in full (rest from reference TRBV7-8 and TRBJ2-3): GAGVSQSPRYKVAKRGQDVALRCDPISGHVSLFWYQQALGQGPEFLTYFQNEAQLDKSGLPSDRFFAERPEGSVSTLKIQRTQQEDSAVYLCASSRDVSGSADTQYFGPGTRLTVL.

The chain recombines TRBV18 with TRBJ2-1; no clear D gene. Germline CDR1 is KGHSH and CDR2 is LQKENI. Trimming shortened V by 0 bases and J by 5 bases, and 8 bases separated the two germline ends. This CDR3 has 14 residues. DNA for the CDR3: TGTGCCAGCTCACCACCGGGCCGCGACAATGAGCAGTTCTTC. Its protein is CASSPPGRDNEQFF.

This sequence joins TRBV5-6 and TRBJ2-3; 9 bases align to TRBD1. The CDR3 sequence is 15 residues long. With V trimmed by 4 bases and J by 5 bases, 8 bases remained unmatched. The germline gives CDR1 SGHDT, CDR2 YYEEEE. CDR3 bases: TGTGCCAGCAGCCCCCCGGGACAGGGAGGAGATACGCAGTATTTT. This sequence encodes CASSPPGQGGDTQYF.